Sequencing of this T cell receptor beta chain was carried out in a study of PD-L1 blockade in urothelial cancer. Study information: Patients with male sex and bladder-origin urothelial cancer accounted for twenty-five of 29 enrolled. The median number of T cells present in blood samples was 141,255. Study findings and constraints: Durable-benefit cases showed more tumor-associated blood clone expansion at 3 weeks.

On this clone itself: Its antigen is not identified.

Time point given: peripheral blood 6 weeks after treatment start. Trimming took off 1 base at V and 3 bases at J, with 15 bases between the two ends. The germline V gene has CDR1 MNHEY and CDR2 SVGAGI. CDR3 length equals 16 residues. Sequencing was performed with immunoSEQ multiplex PCR; in TCRdb, only in-frame clones are kept and a portion is missing. The sample includes about 50,000 clones, about 85% seen only once; the top ten take about 2%. The TCR comes from a man aged 45-60 years with urothelial cancer. The source material was PBMCs, sampled around atezolizumab (anti-PD-L1) treatment. The chain uses TRBV6-5 and TRBJ2-5, with D unclear. In nucleotides, the CDR3 is TGTGCCAGCAGTTACTTCCCTTCCGGGTCGGAAGAGACCCAGTACTTC. Its protein is CASSYFPSGSEETQYF.